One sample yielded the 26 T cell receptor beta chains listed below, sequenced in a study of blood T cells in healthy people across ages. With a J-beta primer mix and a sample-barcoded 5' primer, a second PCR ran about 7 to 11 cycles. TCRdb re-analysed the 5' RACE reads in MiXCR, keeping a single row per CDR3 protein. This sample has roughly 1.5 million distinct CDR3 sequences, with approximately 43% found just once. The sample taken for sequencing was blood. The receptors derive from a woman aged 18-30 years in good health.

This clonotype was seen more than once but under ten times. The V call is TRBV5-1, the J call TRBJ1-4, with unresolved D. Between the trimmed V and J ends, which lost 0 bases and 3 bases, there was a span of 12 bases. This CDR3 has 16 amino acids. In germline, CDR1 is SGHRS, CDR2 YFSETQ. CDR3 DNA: TGCGCCAGCAGCTTGGATCAGTCCCCCGCTAATGAAAAACTGTTTTTT. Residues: CASSLDQSPANEKLFF.

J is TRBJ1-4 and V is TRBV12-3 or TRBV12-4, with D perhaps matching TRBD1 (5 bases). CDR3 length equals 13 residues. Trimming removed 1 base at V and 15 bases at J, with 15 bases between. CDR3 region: CASSLGGEGRLFF. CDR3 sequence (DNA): TGTGCCAGCAGTTTAGGGGGCGAGGGAAGGTTGTTTTTT.

This CDR3 reads CASSDGLAGGHTPYEQYF. The CDR3 nucleotides read TGTGCCAGCAGTGATGGGCTAGCGGGGGGGCATACCCCCTACGAGCAGTACTTC. The rearrangement links TRBV2 to TRBJ2-7; TRBD2 agrees at 12 bases. Germline V gene lookup returns CDR1 SNHLY and CDR2 FYNNEI. The V gene end was trimmed by 3 bases and the J gene end by 2 bases; junction bases not matched to a gene: 11. This CDR3 region has 18 residues.

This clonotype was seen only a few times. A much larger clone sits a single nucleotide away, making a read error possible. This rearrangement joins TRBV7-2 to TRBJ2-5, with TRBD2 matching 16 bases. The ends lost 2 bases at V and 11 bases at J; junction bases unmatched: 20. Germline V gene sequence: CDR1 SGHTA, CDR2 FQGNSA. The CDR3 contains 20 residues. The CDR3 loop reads CASSLPPGTSGGAIRNEQYF. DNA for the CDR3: TGTGCCAGCAGCTTACCCCCCGGGACTAGCGGGGGGGCCATTAGAAATGAGCAGTACTTC.

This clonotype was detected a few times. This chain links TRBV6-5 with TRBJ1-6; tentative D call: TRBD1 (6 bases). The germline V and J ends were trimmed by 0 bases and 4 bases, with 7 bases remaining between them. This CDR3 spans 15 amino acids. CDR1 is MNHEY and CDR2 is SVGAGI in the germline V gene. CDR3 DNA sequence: TGTGCCAGCAGTTACTCACAGGGTTATAATTCACCCCTCCACTTT. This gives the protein CASSYSQGYNSPLHF.

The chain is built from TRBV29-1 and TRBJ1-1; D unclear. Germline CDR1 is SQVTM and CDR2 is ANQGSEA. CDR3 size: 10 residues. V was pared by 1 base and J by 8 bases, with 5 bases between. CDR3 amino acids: CSVEVQEAFF. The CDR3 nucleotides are TGCAGCGTTGAAGTACAGGAAGCTTTCTTT.

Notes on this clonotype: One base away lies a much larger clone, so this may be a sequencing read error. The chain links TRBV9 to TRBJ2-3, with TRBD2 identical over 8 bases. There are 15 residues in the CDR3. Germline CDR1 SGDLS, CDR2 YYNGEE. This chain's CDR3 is CASSDSGISTDAQYF. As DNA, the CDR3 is TGTGCCAGCAGCGATAGCGGGATAAGCACAGATGCGCAGTATTTT.

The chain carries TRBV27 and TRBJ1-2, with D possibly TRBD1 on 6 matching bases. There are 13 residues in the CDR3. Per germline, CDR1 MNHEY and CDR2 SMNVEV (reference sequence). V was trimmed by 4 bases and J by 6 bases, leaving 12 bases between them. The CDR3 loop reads CASSSLQGNGYTF. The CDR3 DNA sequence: TGTGCCAGCAGTTCTCTACAGGGAAATGGCTACACCTTC.

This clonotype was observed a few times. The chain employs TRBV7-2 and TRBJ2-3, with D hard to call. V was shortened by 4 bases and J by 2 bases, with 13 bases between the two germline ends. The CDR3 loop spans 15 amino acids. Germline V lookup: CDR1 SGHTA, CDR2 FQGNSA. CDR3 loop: CASSSPTRSTDTQYF. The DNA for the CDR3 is TGTGCCAGCAGCTCACCGACCAGATCCACAGATACGCAGTATTTT.

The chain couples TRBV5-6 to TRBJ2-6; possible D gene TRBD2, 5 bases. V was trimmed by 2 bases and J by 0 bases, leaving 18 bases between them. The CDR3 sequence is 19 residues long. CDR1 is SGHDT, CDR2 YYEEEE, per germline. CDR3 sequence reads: CASSLRTGLYSSGANVLTF. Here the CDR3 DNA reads TGTGCCAGCAGCTTAAGAACTGGACTGTACTCCTCTGGGGCCAACGTCCTGACTTTC.

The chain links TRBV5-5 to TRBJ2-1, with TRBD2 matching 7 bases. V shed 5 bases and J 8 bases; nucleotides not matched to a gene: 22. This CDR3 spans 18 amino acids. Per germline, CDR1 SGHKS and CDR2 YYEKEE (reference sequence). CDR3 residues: CASSKTPGTIDWADEQFF. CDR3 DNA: TGTGCCAGCAGTAAGACCCCCGGGACTATAGACTGGGCCGATGAGCAGTTCTTC. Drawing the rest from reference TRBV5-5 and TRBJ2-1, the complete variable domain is DAGVTQSPTHLIKTRGQQVTLRCSPISGHKSVSWYQQVLGQGPQFIFQYYEKEERGRGNFPDRFSARQFPNYSSELNVNALLLGDSALYLCASSKTPGTIDWADEQFFGPGTRLTVL.

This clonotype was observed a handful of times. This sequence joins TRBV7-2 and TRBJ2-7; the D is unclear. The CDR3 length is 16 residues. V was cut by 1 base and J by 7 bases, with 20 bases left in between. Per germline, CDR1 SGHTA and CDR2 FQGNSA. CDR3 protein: CASSLVTDGSLTEQYF. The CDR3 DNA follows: TGTGCCAGCAGCTTAGTGACGGACGGATCCCTTACAGAGCAGTACTTC. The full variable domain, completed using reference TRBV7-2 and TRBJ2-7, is GAGVSQSPSNKVTEKGKDVELRCDPISGHTALYWYRQSLGQGLEFLIYFQGNSAPDKSGLPSDRFSAERTGGSVSTLTIQRTQQEDSAVYLCASSLVTDGSLTEQYFGPGTRLTVT.

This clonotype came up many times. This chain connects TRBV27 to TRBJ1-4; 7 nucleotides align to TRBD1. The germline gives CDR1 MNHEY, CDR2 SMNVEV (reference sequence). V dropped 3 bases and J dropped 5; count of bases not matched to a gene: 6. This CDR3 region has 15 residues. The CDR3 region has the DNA TGTGCCAGCAGTTTCGCAGGGGGAATGAATGAAAAACTGTTTTTT. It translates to CASSFAGGMNEKLFF.

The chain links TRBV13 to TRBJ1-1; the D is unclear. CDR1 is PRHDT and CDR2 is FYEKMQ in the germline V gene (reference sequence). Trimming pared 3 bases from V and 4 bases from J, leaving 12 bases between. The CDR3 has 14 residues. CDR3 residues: CASSFTEEGTEAFF. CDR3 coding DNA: TGTGCCAGCAGCTTTACTGAGGAGGGCACTGAAGCTTTCTTT.

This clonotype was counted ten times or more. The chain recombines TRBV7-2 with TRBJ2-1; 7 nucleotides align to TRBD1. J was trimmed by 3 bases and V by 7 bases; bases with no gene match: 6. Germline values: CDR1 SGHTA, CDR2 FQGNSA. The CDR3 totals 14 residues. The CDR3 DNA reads TGTGCCAGCACTCCGGGACAGAGCTACAATGAGCAGTTCTTC. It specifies CASTPGQSYNEQFF. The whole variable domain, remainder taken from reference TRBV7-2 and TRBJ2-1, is GAGVSQSPSNKVTEKGKDVELRCDPISGHTALYWYRQSLGQGLEFLIYFQGNSAPDKSGLPSDRFSAERTGGSVSTLTIQRTQQEDSAVYLCASTPGQSYNEQFFGPGTRLTVL.

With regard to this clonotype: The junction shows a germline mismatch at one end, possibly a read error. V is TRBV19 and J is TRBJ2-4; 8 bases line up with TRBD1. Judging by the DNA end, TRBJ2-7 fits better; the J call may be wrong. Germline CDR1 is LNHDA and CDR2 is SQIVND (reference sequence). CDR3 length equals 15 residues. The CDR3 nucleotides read TGTGCCAGTAGAGTTCGGACAGGGAACTCCCACGAGCAGTACTTC. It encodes CASRVRTGNSHEQYF.

The chain's CDR3 is CASSIGRPRPYEQYF. The CDR3 coding sequence is TGTGCCAGCAGCATTGGGAGACCGCGACCTTACGAGCAGTACTTC. The chain combines TRBV7-8 with TRBJ2-7; possible D gene TRBD2, 5 bases. Germline assignment: CDR1 SGHVS and CDR2 FQNEAQ. The V and J ends lost 5 bases and 4 bases respectively, with 18 bases between them. The CDR3 length is 15 residues.

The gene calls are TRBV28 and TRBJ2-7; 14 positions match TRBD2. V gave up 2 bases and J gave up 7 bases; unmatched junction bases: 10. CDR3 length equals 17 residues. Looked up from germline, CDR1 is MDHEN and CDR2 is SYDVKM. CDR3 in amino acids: CASSLGTSGRSYNEQYF. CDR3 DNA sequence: TGTGCCAGCAGTTTAGGGACTAGCGGGAGATCTTACAATGAGCAGTACTTC. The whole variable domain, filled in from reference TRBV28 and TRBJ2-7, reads DVKVTQSSRYLVKRTGEKVFLECVQDMDHENMFWYRQDPGLGLRLIYFSYDVKMKEKGDIPEGYSVSREKKERFSLILESASTNQTSMYLCASSLGTSGRSYNEQYFGPGTRLTVT.

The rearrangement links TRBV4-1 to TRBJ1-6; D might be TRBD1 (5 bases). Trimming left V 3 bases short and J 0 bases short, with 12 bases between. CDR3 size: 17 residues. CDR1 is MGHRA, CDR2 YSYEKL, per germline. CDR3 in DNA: TGCGCCAGCAGCCAGGGACGGATCAGCTCCTATAATTCACCCCTCCACTTT. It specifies CASSQGRISSYNSPLHF.

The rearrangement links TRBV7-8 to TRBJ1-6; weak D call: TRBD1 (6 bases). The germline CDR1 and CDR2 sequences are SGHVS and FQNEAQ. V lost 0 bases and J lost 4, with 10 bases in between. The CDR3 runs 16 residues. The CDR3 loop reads CASSLAAGEYNSPLHF. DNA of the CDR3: TGTGCCAGCAGCTTAGCGGCAGGGGAATATAATTCACCCCTCCACTTT.

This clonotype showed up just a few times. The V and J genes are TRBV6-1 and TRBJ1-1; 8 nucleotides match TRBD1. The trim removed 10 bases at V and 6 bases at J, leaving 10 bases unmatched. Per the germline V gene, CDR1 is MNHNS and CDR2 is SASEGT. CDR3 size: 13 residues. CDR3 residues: CAIGDQGAAEAFF. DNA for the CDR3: TGTGCCATCGGTGACCAGGGGGCCGCTGAAGCTTTCTTT.

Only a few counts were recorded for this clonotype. CDR3 protein: CASREVGTGNSPLHF. CDR3 sequence (DNA): TGTGCCAGCAGAGAGGTGGGGACAGGGAATTCACCCCTCCACTTT. This sequence joins TRBV7-9 and TRBJ1-6; 9 bases agree with TRBD1. The CDR3 loop spans 15 amino acids. Per germline, CDR1 SEHNR and CDR2 FQNEAQ (reference sequence). V shed 6 bases and J 7 bases; nucleotides not matched to a gene: 7.

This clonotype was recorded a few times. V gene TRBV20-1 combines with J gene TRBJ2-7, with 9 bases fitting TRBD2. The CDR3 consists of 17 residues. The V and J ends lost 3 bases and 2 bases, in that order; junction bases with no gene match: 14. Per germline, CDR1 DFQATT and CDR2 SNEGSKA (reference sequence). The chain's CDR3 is CSAREGGRPSGTYEQYF. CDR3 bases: TGCAGTGCTAGGGAGGGGGGAAGGCCTAGCGGGACCTACGAGCAGTACTTC.

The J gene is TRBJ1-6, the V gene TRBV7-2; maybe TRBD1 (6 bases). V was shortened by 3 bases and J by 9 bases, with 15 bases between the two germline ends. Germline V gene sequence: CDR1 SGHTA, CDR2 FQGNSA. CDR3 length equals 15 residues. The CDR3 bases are TGTGCCAGCAGCTTGGCCGGACAGTGGGGTTCACCCCTCCACTTT. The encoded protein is CASSLAGQWGSPLHF.

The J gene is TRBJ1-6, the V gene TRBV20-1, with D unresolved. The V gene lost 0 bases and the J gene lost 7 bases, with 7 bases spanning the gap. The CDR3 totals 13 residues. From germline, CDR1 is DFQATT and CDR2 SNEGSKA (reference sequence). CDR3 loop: CSARDRRNSPLHF. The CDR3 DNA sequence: TGCAGTGCTAGAGATAGAAGGAATTCACCCCTCCACTTT.

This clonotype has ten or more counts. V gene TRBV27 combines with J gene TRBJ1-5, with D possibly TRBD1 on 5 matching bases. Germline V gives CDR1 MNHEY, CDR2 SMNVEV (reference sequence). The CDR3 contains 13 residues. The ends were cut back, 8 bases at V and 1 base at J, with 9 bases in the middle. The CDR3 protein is CASGGWSNQPQHF. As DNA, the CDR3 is TGTGCCAGCGGGGGGTGGAGCAATCAGCCCCAGCATTTT.